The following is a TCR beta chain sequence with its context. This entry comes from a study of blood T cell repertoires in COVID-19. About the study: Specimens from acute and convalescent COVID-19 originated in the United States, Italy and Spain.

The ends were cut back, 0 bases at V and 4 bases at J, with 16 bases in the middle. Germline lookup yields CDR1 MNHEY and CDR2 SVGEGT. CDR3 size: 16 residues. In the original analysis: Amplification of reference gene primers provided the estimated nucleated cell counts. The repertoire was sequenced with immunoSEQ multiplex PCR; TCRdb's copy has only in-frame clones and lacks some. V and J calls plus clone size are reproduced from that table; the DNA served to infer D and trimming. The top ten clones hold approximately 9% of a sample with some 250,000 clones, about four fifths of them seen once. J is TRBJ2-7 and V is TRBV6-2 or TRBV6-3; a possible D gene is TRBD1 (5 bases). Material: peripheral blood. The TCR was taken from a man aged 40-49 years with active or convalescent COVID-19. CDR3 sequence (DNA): TGTGCCAGCAGTTACTCTTTGGGTGGCAGGGCTTACGAGCAGTACTTC. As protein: CASSYSLGGRAYEQYF.